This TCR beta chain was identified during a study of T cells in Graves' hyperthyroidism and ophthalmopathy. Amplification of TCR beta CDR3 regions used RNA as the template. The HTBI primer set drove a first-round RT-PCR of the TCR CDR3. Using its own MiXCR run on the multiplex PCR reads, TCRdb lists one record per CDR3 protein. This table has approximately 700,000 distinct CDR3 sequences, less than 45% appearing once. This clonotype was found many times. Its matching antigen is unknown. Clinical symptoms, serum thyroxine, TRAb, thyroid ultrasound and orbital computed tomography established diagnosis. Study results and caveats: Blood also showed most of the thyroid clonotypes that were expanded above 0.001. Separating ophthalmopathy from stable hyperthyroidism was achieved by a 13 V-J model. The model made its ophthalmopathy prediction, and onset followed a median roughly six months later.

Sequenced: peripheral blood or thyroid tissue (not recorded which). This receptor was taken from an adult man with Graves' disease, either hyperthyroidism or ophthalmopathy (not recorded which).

The CDR3 region is CSAAQGNEQYF. CDR3 nucleotides: TGCAGCGCCGCCCAGGGAAACGAGCAGTACTTC. The rearrangement uses TRBV29-1 and TRBJ2-7; D possibly corresponds to TRBD1 (5 bases). The CDR3 has 11 amino acids. V gave up 7 bases and J gave up 5 bases, with 12 bases separating them. Germline CDR1 reads SQVTM; CDR2 reads ANQGSEA.